This T cell receptor beta chain was recovered during a study of T cell responses to AZD1222 COVID-19 vaccine. Study-level findings and limits: Females outnumbered males among donors, who were mostly white British; clonal diversity was possibly underestimated.

Per the germline V gene, CDR1 is SGHVS and CDR2 is FQNEAQ. Trimming shortened V by 1 base and J by 9 bases, and 16 bases separated the two germline ends. The CDR3 consists of 15 residues. Comment on this clone: Its antigen is unknown.

The table came from immunoSEQ multiplex PCR; TCRdb's copy has only in-frame clones and leaves some out. The data show 100,000 to 150,000 clones, roughly 88% seen once. This material consisted of peripheral blood, taken on day 0 of MenACWY control vaccination. This TCR came from an adult in good health. The rearrangement uses TRBV7-8 and TRBJ2-1; perhaps TRBD2 as D (5 bases). CDR3 loop: CASSLGAAREIEQFF. Written as DNA, the CDR3 is TGTGCCAGCAGCTTAGGTGCGGCTAGGGAGATTGAGCAGTTCTTC.